This T cell receptor (beta chain) is drawn from a study of T cell responses to AZD1222 COVID-19 vaccine. Findings and caveats of the study: With dominance at 160-218 and 743-854, vaccine-associated CD4 TCRs spanned spike. Most donors were white British and more were female, and clonal diversity was possibly underestimated.

TCRdb's copy holds only in-frame clones and misses some; the assay was immunoSEQ multiplex PCR. The table has some 130,000 clones, 88% seen once. A remark on this clone: The antigen is undetermined.

The source material was peripheral blood, sampled on day 0 of MenACWY control vaccination. The TCR was taken from an adult in good health.

CDR3 sequence reads: CASSLVRLETQYF. Here the CDR3 DNA reads TGTGCCAGCAGCTTAGTACGTCTTGAGACCCAGTACTTC. The chain is built from TRBV11-2 and TRBJ2-5; D not resolved. Deletions cut 1 base from V and 5 bases from J, with 8 bases between. Germline values: CDR1 SGHAT, CDR2 FQNNGV. The CDR3 has 13 amino acids.